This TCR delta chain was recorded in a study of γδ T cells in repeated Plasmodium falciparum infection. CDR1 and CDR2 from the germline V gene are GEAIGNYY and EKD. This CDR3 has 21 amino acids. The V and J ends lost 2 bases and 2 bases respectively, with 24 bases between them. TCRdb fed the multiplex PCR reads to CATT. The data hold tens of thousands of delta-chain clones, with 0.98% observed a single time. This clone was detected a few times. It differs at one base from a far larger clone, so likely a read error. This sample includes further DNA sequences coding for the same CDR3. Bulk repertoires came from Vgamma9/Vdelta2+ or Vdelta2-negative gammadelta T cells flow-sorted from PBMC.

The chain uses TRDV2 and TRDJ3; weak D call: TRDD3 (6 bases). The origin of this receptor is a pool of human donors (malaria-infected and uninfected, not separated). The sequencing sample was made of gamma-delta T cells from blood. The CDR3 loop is CACDKRSWGFLKTWDTRQMFF. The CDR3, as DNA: TGTGCCTGTGACAAGAGGAGCTGGGGATTCCTTAAGACCTGGGACACCCGACAGATGTTTTTC.